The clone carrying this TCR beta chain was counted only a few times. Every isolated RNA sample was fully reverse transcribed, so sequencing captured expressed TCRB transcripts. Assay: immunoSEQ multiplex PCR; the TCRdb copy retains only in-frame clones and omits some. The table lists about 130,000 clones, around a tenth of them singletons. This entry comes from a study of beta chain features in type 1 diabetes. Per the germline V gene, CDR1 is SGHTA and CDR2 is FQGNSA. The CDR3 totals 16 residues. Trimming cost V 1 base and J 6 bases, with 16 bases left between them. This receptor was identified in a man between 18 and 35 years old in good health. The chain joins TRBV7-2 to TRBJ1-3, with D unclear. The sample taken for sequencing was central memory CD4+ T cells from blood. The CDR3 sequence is CASSLVSGRRENTIYF. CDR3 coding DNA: TGTGCCAGCAGCTTAGTAAGCGGCAGGAGGGAAAACACCATATATTTT.